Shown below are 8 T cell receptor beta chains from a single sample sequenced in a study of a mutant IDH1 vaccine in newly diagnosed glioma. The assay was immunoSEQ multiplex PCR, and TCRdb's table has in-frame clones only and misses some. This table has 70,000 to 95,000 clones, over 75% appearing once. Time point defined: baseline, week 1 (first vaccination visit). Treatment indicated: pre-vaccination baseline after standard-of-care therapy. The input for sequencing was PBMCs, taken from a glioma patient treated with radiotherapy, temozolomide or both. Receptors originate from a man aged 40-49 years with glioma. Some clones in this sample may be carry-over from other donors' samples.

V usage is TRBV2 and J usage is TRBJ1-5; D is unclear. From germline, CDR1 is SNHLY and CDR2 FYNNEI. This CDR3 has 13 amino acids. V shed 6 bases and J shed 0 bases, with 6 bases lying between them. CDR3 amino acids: CASRGYSNQPQHF. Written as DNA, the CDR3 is TGTGCCAGCAGGGGATATAGCAATCAGCCCCAGCATTTT. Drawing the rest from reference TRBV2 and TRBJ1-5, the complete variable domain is EPEVTQTPSHQVTQMGQEVILRCVPISNHLYFYWYRQILGQKVEFLVSFYNNEISEKSEIFDDQFSVERPDGSNFTLKIRSTKLEDSAMYFCASRGYSNQPQHFGDGTRLSIL.

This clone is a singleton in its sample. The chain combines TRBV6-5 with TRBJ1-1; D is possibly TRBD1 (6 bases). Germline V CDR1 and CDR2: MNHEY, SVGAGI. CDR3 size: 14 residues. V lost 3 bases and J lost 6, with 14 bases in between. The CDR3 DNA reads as TGTGCCAGCAGTTATCTTCCTCAGGGGCCTGAAGCTTTCTTT. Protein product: CASSYLPQGPEAFF.

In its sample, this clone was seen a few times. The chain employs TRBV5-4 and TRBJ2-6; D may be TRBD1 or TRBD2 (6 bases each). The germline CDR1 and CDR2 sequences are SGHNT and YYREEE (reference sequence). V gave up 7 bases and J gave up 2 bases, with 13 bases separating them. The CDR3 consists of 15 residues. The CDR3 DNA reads TGTGCCAGCGGGTTGGGGGGCGCTGGGGCCAACGTCCTGACTTTC. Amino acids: CASGLGGAGANVLTF.

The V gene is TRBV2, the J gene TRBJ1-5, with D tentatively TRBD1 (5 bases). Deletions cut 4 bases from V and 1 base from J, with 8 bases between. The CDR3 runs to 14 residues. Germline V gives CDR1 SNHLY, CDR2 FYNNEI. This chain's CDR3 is CASSVWGSNQPQHF. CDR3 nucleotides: TGTGCCAGCAGTGTATGGGGGAGCAATCAGCCCCAGCATTTT.

CDR3 nucleotides: TGTGCCAGTAGTATAGACAGGAAAGAGACCCAGTACTTC. It specifies CASSIDRKETQYF. V is TRBV19 and J is TRBJ2-5; no firm D call. The ends were cut back, 0 bases at V and 3 bases at J, with 5 bases in the middle. Germline V gene sequence: CDR1 LNHDA, CDR2 SQIVND (reference sequence). The CDR3 totals 13 residues.

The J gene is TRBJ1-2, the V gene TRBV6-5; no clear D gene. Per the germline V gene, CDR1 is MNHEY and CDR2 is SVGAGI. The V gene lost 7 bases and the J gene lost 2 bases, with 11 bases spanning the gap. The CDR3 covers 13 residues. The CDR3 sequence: CASTVNPNYGYTF. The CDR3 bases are TGTGCCAGCACCGTGAACCCGAACTATGGCTACACCTTC.

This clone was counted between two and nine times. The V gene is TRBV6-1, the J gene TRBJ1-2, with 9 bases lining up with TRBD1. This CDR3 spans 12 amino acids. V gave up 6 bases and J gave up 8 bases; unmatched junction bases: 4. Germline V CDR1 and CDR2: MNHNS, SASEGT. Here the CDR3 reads CASRGQGRGYTF. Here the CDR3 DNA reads TGTGCCAGCAGGGGACAGGGCCGAGGCTACACCTTC.

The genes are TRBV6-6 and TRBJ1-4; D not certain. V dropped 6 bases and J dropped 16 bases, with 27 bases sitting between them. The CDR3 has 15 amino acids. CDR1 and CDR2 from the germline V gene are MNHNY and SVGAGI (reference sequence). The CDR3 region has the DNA TGTGCCAGCAGCCTCGAAGGAGGCGGTCCCTCAACAGCGTTTTTT. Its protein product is CASSLEGGGPSTAFF.